This is a list of T cell receptor beta chains from one sample in a study of OX40 agonist ivuxolimab in advanced cancers. Repertoires were generated with immunoSEQ multiplex PCR, while TCRdb's copy carries only in-frame clones and drops some. The data show 45,000 to 75,000 clones, roughly three quarters seen once. This material consisted of CD4+ or CD8+ T cells sorted from blood, taken in a trial of the OX40 agonist ivuxolimab. Source of these receptors: an adult with an advanced solid tumor such as melanoma, head and neck, liver or kidney cancer. Both conserved end residues are part of each CDR3. The order of the fields is clone size, V gene, D gene, J gene, CDR3 DNA, CDR3 protein. D genes are given only for firm matches. Clone size is stated in some rows and not others, as once, few, many or a class when expanded.

>.|TRBV7-8|.|TRBJ2-7
TGTGCCAGCAGCTTAGAAAAGGGTTTCACCTACGAGCAGTACTTC
CASSLEKGFTYEQYF
>.|TRBV4-1|TRBD2|TRBJ2-1
TGCGCCAGCAGCTCGGGACTAGCGGCCTGGGATGAGCAGTTCTTC
CASSSGLAAWDEQFF
>.|TRBV4-1|.|TRBJ1-5
TGCGCCAGCAGCAGTACAGGGTATAGCAATCAGCCCCAGCATTTT
CASSSTGYSNQPQHF
>.|TRBV19|.|TRBJ2-3
TGTGCCAGTAGAAGCACGGATACGCAGTATTTT
CASRSTDTQYF
>once|TRBV5-4|.|TRBJ2-2
TGTGCCAGCAGCCCCAGGTCGGACACCGGGGAGCTGTTTTTT
CASSPRSDTGELFF
>.|TRBV10-2|.|TRBJ1-2
TGCGCCAGCAAGACCGTTAACTATGGCTACACCTTC
CASKTVNYGYTF
>few|TRBV6-1|.|TRBJ1-1
TGTGCCAGCAGTGAGCTGGTTGGCACTGAAGCTTTCTTT
CASSELVGTEAFF
>.|TRBV18|TRBD1|TRBJ2-7
TGTGCCAGCTCCCCAAGACAGGGGGAATACGAGCAGTACTTC
CASSPRQGEYEQYF
>.|TRBV5-4|.|TRBJ1-4
TGTGCCAGCAGCTTGGGGGCTTCCCTTAGGGAAAAACTGTTTTTT
CASSLGASLREKLFF
>.|TRBV7-8|TRBD1|TRBJ1-4
TGTGCCAGCAGCTTACTTCGGGACAGAGAAAAACTGTTTTTT
CASSLLRDREKLFF
>few|TRBV2|TRBD1|TRBJ2-7
TGTGCCAGCAGGACAGGGTTGGGGAGCTACGAGCAGTACTTC
CASRTGLGSYEQYF
>.|TRBV6-1|.|TRBJ1-2
TGTGCCAGCAGTTCTCCTGTGTCTAGGGGCTACACCTTC
CASSSPVSRGYTF
>.|TRBV11-1|.|TRBJ1-2
TGTGCCAGCAGCTCCCCCCCAAACTATGGCTACACCTTC
CASSSPPNYGYTF
>.|TRBV5-1|TRBD2|TRBJ2-3
TGCGCCAGCAACCCTACTAGCGGGAGAACAGATACGCAGTATTTT
CASNPTSGRTDTQYF
>.|TRBV19|.|TRBJ2-1
TGTGCCAGTAGTATATTCCGGAGCTCCTACAATGAGCAGTTCTTC
CASSIFRSSYNEQFF
>.|TRBV19|.|TRBJ1-2
TGTGCCAGTAGTGCCGGGGAGAGGGGCTACACCTTC
CASSAGERGYTF
>.|TRBV4-2|TRBD2|TRBJ2-3
TGTGCCAGCAGCCAAGCGGGGGGTAGCACCAGCACAGATACGCAGTATTTT
CASSQAGGSTSTDTQYF